Here is one T cell receptor beta chain with its context. What it binds is not known. V was cut by 4 bases and J by 1 base, with 17 bases left in between. Germline V gives CDR1 SGHTA, CDR2 FQGNSA. CDR3 size: 16 residues. The record originates from a study of long-term antiretroviral therapy in people with HIV. Study background: The oldest specimens predate the 2015 immediate-ART recommendation by about a decade.

Findings and caveats of the study: Repertoire dominance by clones expanded before ART was seen at all time points. Diversity went up after ART and still fell short of transplant donor controls.

Amounts of 1-10 million cryopreserved PBMC were held in the samples before DNA extraction. Sequencing relied on immunoSEQ assay v3.0, run at survey level. TCRdb keeps only in-frame clones here, not all; method: immunoSEQ multiplex PCR. This sample yields 33,000 or so clones, of which approximately 85% are seen a single time; under 15% belongs to the top ten. V and J are TRBV7-2 and TRBJ2-7; D tentatively fits TRBD1 or TRBD2 (5 bases each). Source: unsorted PBMCs, taken 0.3 years after starting antiretroviral therapy. The origin of this receptor is a young man with HIV. The CDR3 DNA sequence: TGTGCCAGCAGCTCACCCCGGGACGGAGCGTCCTACGAGCAGTACTTC. Its translation is CASSSPRDGASYEQYF.